This T cell receptor (beta chain) emerged from a study of identical twins. Study results and limitations: Rather than following the same donors, the conclusions depended on cross-sectional statistical analysis. Zero-insertion findings could be partly confounded by invariant cells (MAIT and iNKT cells).

On this clonotype: Its antigen is unknown.

Template switching (which added a universal primer site) was used, and cDNA carried unique molecular identifiers. Each CDR3 protein is one row after TCRdb ran MiXCR on the 5' RACE reads. There are 690,000 or so distinct CDR3 sequences in the sample; over 5% occur only once, and 1.5% to 2% lies in the top ten. After removal of 8 bases from V and 4 bases from J, the junction contained 14 bases not matched to a gene. From germline, CDR1 is SNHLY and CDR2 FYNNEI. This CDR3 region has 15 residues. The specimen was naive T cells sorted from blood. This sequence was found in a man aged 18 to 29 in good health. This chain connects TRBV2 to TRBJ2-7; 7 bases fit TRBD2. Here the CDR3 reads CASRDSRGVSYEQYF. CDR3 in DNA: TGTGCCAGCCGCGACTCCCGGGGGGTATCTTACGAGCAGTACTTC.